These T cell receptor beta chains were read from a single sample in a study of CD8+CD57+ T cells in acquired aplastic anemia. Using its own MiXCR run on the reads, TCRdb lists one record per CDR3 protein. The data show some 98,000 distinct CDR3 sequences, roughly two thirds seen once. The material sequenced was sorted CD4+, CD8+, or CD8+CD57+ T cells (not recorded which) from PBMCs. The receptors were sampled from a human donor with aplastic anemia. The CDR3 runs from the conserved cysteine through the conserved F or W. The order of the fields is D gene, V gene, J gene, CDR3 protein. The D gene is left open where the match is weak.

>NA|TRBV11-2|TRBJ1-1
CASSLQTGWNAEAFF
>TRBD2|TRBV5-4|TRBJ2-5
CASSGIHGLAGGVETQYF
>NA|TRBV20-1|TRBJ1-6
CSARDPGNSPLHF
>NA|TRBV7-9|TRBJ1-6
CASSLTGFGSPLHF
>NA|TRBV2|TRBJ2-7
CASRHGLTYEQYF
>NA|TRBV20-1|TRBJ2-3
CSALHRGDTQYF
>NA|TRBV7-7|TRBJ2-2
CASRGSRNGELFF
>NA|TRBV19|TRBJ1-6
CASTREGSSPLHF
>TRBD1|TRBV24-1|TRBJ2-1
CATSDPGQGNEQFF
>TRBD1|TRBV2|TRBJ2-1
CASQTGLDEQFF
>TRBD1|TRBV2|TRBJ1-1
CATTQGANTEAFF
>NA|TRBV20-1|TRBJ2-2
CSASSGGNTGELFF
>TRBD1|TRBV2|TRBJ2-1
CASSLDRVGDEQFF
>TRBD2|TRBV10-3|TRBJ2-3
CAISPGGPRDTQYF
>NA|TRBV2|TRBJ2-2
CASSSGLNTGELFF
>TRBD1|TRBV7-3|TRBJ2-7
CASSLTPLTGKTSYEQYF
>TRBD1|TRBV10-3|TRBJ2-1
CAISGTAYNEQFF
>NA|TRBV20-1|TRBJ2-7
CSAGIPGGAEQYF
>NA|TRBV24-1|TRBJ2-5
CATSDFPQGQGETQYF
>TRBD1|TRBV10-3|TRBJ2-7
CAISTQGAIDSYEQYF
>NA|TRBV29-1|TRBJ2-2
CSVELRGDTGELFF
>NA|TRBV29-1|TRBJ2-1
CSAGRTQSVENEQFF
>NA|TRBV7-8|TRBJ2-1
CASSQGGEQFF
>TRBD2|TRBV2|TRBJ2-3
CASLAGETTDTQYF
>TRBD1|TRBV29-1|TRBJ1-6
CSVSTGESPLHF
>TRBD1|TRBV2|TRBJ2-3
CASSAGQVPTDTQYF
>NA|TRBV29-1|TRBJ1-5
CSVEWRASNQPQHF
>TRBD1|TRBV25-1|TRBJ2-1
CASRGTGFYNEQFF
>TRBD2|TRBV20-1|TRBJ2-3
CSARGSSGTTTDTQYF
>NA|TRBV20-1|TRBJ2-7
CSAEDWGENYEQYF
>NA|TRBV25-1|TRBJ1-1
CASSERTVYEAFF
>NA|TRBV4-1|TRBJ2-5
CASSQERDIQETQYF
>NA|TRBV25-1|TRBJ2-7
CATLESGTATYEQYF
>NA|TRBV5-1|TRBJ2-5
CASSLMGGEETQYF
>NA|TRBV24-1|TRBJ1-1
CATSDLLGQAFF
>NA|TRBV15|TRBJ2-3
CATSPSTHLADTQYF
>NA|TRBV2|TRBJ1-1
CASRSWVDTEAFF
>NA|TRBV6-4|TRBJ2-3
CASTYRLGTDTQYF
>NA|TRBV11-2|TRBJ2-4
CASSDTAGTNIQYF
>NA|TRBV28|TRBJ1-5
CASSTDRFNSNQPQHF
>NA|TRBV7-6|TRBJ1-6
CASSLADLGDSPLHF
>NA|TRBV20-1|TRBJ2-7
CSAPDGTGPLVKQYF
>TRBD1|TRBV11-1|TRBJ2-3
CATYPGRGRTDTQYF
>NA|TRBV29-1|TRBJ1-1
CSVETGFEAFF
>NA|TRBV10-3|TRBJ2-6
CAISPGTYRSGANVLTF
>NA|TRBV12-3/TRBV12-4|TRBJ1-6
CASSFVLLDSPLHF